The 17 T cell receptor beta chains below all came from one sample that was sequenced in a study of shared clonotypes between healthy human individuals. The protocol was immunoSEQ multiplex PCR, while the TCRdb copy is restricted to in-frame clones and leaves out a portion. The sample carries about 500,000 clones, around 77% recorded once. The sequenced sample consisted of PBMCs. These receptors were taken from a woman in her thirties or forties in good health. Some clones in this sample may be carry-over from other donors' samples.

In regard to this clone: It is likely a read error: a sequence one base away is far more abundant. The conserved phenylalanine or tryptophan is not found at the CDR3 terminus, so this likely reflects a read error. The CDR3 nucleotides read TGTGCCAGCAGCTTAGAGGTGCTTGGCTCCTACGAGCAGTACCTC. Its protein is CASSLEVLGSYEQYL. The chain is built from TRBV7-6 and TRBJ2-7; D call uncertain. Germline V gene sequence: CDR1 SGHVS, CDR2 FNYEAQ. V lost 1 base and J 0 bases, leaving 10 bases between the germline ends. This CDR3 has 15 residues.

The gene calls are TRBV18 and TRBJ1-2; D is uncertain. Germline CDR1 KGHSH, CDR2 LQKENI. CDR3 length: 13 amino acids. Between the trimmed V and J ends, which lost 1 base and 6 bases, there was a span of 9 bases. This chain's CDR3 is CASSPRPADGYTF. The CDR3 DNA sequence: TGTGCCAGCTCACCACGGCCAGCCGATGGCTACACCTTC.

This clone was found once. A far larger clone is one nucleotide away, so this likely arose from a read error. J is TRBJ2-7 and V is TRBV5-6; D is possibly TRBD2 (6 bases). In germline, CDR1 is SGHDT, CDR2 YYEEEE. Trimming took 2 bases from V and 6 from J, leaving 15 bases between them. The CDR3 totals 14 residues. DNA for the CDR3: TGTGCCAGCAGCTTCTATGGCGGGATATGCGAGCAGTACTTC. Protein: CASSFYGGICEQYF.

The chain is built from TRBV5-6 and TRBJ2-5; TRBD1 aligns across 9 bases. V was clipped by 4 bases and J by 2 bases; unmatched bases: 6. Per germline, CDR1 SGHDT and CDR2 YYEEEE. There are 15 residues in the CDR3. The CDR3 DNA reads TGTGCCAGCAGCCCTGGGACAGGGAGGCAAGAGACCCAGTACTTC. Amino acids: CASSPGTGRQETQYF.

V usage is TRBV30 and J usage is TRBJ2-2, with TRBD1 matching over 11 bases. The germline V gene has CDR1 GTSNPN and CDR2 SVGIG (reference sequence). The CDR3 extends over 17 amino acids. Trimming cost V 2 bases and J 7 bases; bases outside gene matches: 12. Here the CDR3 reads CAWSNTDRGLYGGELFF. The DNA of the CDR3 is TGTGCCTGGAGTAACACGGACAGGGGGCTTTACGGCGGGGAGCTGTTTTTT.

On this clone itself: A far larger clone is off by one base, so a read error is likely. J is TRBJ1-1 and V is TRBV2; a weak D match, TRBD1 (5 bases). Germline assignment: CDR1 SNHLY and CDR2 FYNNEI. The CDR3 has 11 amino acids. V was cut by 8 bases and J by 5 bases, with 9 bases left in between. The CDR3 protein is CASGGTTEAFF. CDR3 in DNA: TGTGCCAGCGGGGGTACTACTGAAGCTTTCTTT.

The rearrangement joins TRBV5-1 to TRBJ2-2; maybe TRBD1 (5 bases). V gave up 0 bases and J gave up 7 bases, with 13 bases separating them. The CDR3 spans 15 residues. Germline V gene lookup returns CDR1 SGHRS and CDR2 YFSETQ. CDR3: CASSLAPGLVGELFF. CDR3 bases: TGCGCCAGCAGCTTGGCACCAGGGTTGGTCGGGGAGCTGTTTTTT.

This clone occurred once. The rearrangement joins TRBV6-6 to TRBJ1-4; D is unclear. Trimming stripped 6 bases from V and 5 bases from J, with 13 bases between. Germline values: CDR1 MNHNY, CDR2 SVGAGI (reference sequence). CDR3 size: 14 residues. CDR3 sequence reads: CASRRRALNEKLFF. The CDR3 DNA reads as TGTGCCAGCAGGCGCCGGGCTCTAAATGAAAAACTGTTTTTT.

V gene TRBV30 combines with J gene TRBJ1-6; no firm D call. CDR3 length: 15 amino acids. The germline V gene encodes CDR1 GTSNPN and CDR2 SVGIG (reference sequence). Trimming cost V 0 bases and J 7 bases, with 13 bases left between them. The DNA for the CDR3 is TGTGCCTGGAGTGTACAAGCAGGCGAGAATTCACCCCTCCACTTT. Translation gives CAWSVQAGENSPLHF.

This clone was observed once. The rearrangement joins TRBV19 to TRBJ2-5; 7 bases are a match to TRBD2. The J call is doubtful: the DNA matches TRBJ2-7 better. The CDR3 runs 13 residues. CDR1 is LNHDA and CDR2 is SQIVND in the germline V gene (reference sequence). The CDR3 sequence is CASSIRGVNEQYF. The CDR3 region has the DNA TGTGCCAGTAGTATCCGGGGGGTAAACGAGCAGTACTTC.

The chain is built from TRBV9 and TRBJ2-1; 9 positions match TRBD2. V lost 0 bases to trimming and J lost 8 bases; unmatched junction nucleotides: 9. Per germline, CDR1 SGDLS and CDR2 YYNGEE. This CDR3 has 16 amino acids. The CDR3: CASSVGPSGKSDEQFF. CDR3 coding DNA: TGTGCCAGCAGCGTAGGTCCTAGCGGGAAGTCGGATGAGCAGTTCTTC. Complete variable domain (other parts from reference TRBV9 and TRBJ2-1): DSGVTQTPKHLITATGQRVTLRCSPRSGDLSVYWYQQSLDQGLQFLIQYYNGEERAKGNILERFSAQQFPDLHSELNLSSLELGDSALYFCASSVGPSGKSDEQFFGPGTRLTVL.

This clone was observed once. This chain uses TRBV9 with TRBJ2-3; D is possibly TRBD2 (6 bases). This CDR3 is 18 amino acids long. Germline values: CDR1 SGDLS, CDR2 YYNGEE. V shed 2 bases and J shed 0 bases, with 19 bases lying between them. CDR3 sequence reads: CASSVGLRGGKSTDTQYF. In DNA, the CDR3 is TGTGCCAGCAGCGTGGGGCTGAGAGGCGGGAAGAGCACAGATACGCAGTATTTT.

As to this clone: Germline and junction disagree at one end, which may indicate a read error. The V gene is TRBV11-3, the J gene TRBJ2-1, with 11 bases lining up with TRBD2. CDR3 length equals 15 residues. Germline-derived CDR1 and CDR2 are SGHNT and YENEEA. This CDR3 reads CASSLDSGTSGEQFF. CDR3 DNA: TGTGCCAGCAGCCTAGATTCCGGGACTAGCGGCGAGCAGTTCTTC.

This clone was counted only a few times. At the DNA level, this CDR3 is encoded by other sequences in the same sample as well. The chain uses TRBV28 and TRBJ1-5; D is unresolved. The CDR3 length is 13 residues. Germline V gives CDR1 MDHEN, CDR2 SYDVKM. V was cut by 2 bases and J by 7 bases, with 9 bases left in between. The CDR3 loop reads CASSLSRVQPQHF. The CDR3 DNA reads TGTGCCAGCAGTTTAAGTAGGGTCCAGCCCCAGCATTTT.

J is TRBJ2-1 and V is TRBV18; 8 bases match TRBD1. The V gene's germline CDR1 is KGHSH and CDR2 LQKENI. V lost 6 bases and J lost 0; bases outside the gene matches: 7. The length of the CDR3 is 16 residues. CDR3 amino acids: CASSPQGALSYNEQFF. CDR3 DNA: TGTGCCAGCTCGCCGCAGGGGGCCCTCTCCTACAATGAGCAGTTCTTC.

The rearrangement links TRBV20-1 to TRBJ2-3; D call uncertain. The CDR3 is 11 amino acids. CDR1 is DFQATT and CDR2 is SNEGSKA in the germline V gene (reference sequence). Trimming removed 6 bases at V and 1 base at J, with 5 bases between. The CDR3 coding sequence is TGCAGTGCGCCCCGCACAGATACGCAGTATTTT. Protein: CSAPRTDTQYF.

The chain has TRBV4-2 and TRBJ2-5, with D possibly being TRBD2 (5 bases). The V gene lost 0 bases and the J gene lost 5 bases, with 10 bases spanning the gap. The CDR3 sequence is 14 residues long. CDR1 LGHNA and CDR2 YNFKEQ come from the germline V gene. Here the CDR3 DNA reads TGTGCCAGCAGCCAAGATCTAGCTTTGGAGACCCAGTACTTC. Amino acids: CASSQDLALETQYF.